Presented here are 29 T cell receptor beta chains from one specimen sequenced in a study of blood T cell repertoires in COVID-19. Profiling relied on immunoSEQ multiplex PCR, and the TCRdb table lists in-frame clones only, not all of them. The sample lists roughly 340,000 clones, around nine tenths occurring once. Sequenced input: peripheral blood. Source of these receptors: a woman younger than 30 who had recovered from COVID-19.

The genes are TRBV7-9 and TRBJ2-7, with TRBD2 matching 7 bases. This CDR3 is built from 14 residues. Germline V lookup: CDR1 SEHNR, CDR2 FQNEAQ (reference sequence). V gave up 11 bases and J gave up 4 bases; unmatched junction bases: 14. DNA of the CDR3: TGTGCCGACCAGAGCGGGATCCTAGTATACGAGCAGTACGTC. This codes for CADQSGILVYEQYV.

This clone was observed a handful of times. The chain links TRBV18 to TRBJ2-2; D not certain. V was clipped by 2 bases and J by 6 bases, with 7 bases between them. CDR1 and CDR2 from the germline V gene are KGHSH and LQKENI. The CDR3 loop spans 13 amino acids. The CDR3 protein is CASSPSFPGELFF. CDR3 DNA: TGTGCCAGCTCACCATCTTTTCCCGGGGAGCTGTTTTTT.

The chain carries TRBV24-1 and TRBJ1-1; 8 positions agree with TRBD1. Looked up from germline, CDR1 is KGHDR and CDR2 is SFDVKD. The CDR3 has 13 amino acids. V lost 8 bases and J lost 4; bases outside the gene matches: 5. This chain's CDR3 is CATTRTGSTEAFF. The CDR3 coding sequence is TGTGCCACCACTAGGACAGGGTCCACTGAAGCTTTCTTT.

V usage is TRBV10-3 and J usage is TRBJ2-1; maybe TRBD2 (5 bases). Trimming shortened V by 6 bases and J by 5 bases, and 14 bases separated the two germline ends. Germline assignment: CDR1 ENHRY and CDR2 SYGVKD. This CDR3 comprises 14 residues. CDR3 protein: CAIRASSKDNEQFF. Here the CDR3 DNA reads TGTGCCATCAGGGCTAGCAGTAAAGACAATGAGCAGTTCTTC.

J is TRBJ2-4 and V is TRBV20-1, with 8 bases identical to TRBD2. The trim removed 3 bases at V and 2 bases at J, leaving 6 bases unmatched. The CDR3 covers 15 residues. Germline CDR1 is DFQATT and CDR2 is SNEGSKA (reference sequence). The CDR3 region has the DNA TGCAGTGCTAGTAAGCGGGAGCTTTCCAAAAACATTCAGTACTTC. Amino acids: CSASKRELSKNIQYF.

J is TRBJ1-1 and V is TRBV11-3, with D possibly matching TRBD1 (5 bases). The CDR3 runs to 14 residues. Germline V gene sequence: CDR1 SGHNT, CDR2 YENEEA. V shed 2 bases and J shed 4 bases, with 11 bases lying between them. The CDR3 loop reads CASSLSRGGTEAFF. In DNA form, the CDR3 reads TGTGCCAGCAGCTTATCGCGGGGCGGCACTGAAGCTTTCTTT.

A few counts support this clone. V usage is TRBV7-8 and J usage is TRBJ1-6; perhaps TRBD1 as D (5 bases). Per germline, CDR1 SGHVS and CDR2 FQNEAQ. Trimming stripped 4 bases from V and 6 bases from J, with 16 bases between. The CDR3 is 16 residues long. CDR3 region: CASSSAGGRGNSPLHF. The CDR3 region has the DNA TGTGCCAGCAGCTCCGCCGGGGGGAGGGGTAATTCACCCCTCCACTTT.

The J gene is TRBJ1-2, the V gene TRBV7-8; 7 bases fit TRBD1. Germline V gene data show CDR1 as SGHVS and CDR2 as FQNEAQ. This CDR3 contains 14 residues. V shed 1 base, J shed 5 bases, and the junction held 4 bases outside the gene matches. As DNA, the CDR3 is TGTGCCAGCAGCTTAGGACAGGGATTGTATGGCTACACCTTC. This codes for CASSLGQGLYGYTF.

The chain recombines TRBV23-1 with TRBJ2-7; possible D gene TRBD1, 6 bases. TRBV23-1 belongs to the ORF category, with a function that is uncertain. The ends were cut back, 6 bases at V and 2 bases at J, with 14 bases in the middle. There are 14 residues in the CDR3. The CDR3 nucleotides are TGCGCCAGCAGACAACCGGGACACCCCTACGAGCAGTACGTC. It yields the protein CASRQPGHPYEQYV.

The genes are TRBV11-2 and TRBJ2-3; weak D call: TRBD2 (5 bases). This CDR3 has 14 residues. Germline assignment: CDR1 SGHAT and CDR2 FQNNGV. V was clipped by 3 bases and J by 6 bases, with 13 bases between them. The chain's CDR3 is CASSLGVSGDTQYF. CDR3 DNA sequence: TGTGCCAGCAGCTTGGGAGTATCGGGTGATACGCAGTATTTT.

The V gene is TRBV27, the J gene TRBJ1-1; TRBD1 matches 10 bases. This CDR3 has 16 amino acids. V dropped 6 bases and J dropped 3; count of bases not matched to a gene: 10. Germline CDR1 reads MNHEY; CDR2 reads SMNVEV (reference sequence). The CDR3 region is CASRSGTGDKDTEAFF. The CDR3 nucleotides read TGTGCCAGCAGATCCGGGACAGGGGATAAAGACACTGAAGCTTTCTTT.

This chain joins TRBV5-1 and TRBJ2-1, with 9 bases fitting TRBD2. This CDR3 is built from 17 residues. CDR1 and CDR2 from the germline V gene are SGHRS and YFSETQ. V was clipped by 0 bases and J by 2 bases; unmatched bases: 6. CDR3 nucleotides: TGCGCCAGCAGCTTGGGCGGACTAGCGAGTACCTACAATGAGCAGTTCTTC. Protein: CASSLGGLASTYNEQFF. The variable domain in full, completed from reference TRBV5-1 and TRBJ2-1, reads KAGVTQTPRYLIKTRGQQVTLSCSPISGHRSVSWYQQTPGQGLQFLFEYFSETQRNKGNFPGRFSGRQFSNSRSEMNVSTLELGDSALYLCASSLGGLASTYNEQFFGPGTRLTVL.

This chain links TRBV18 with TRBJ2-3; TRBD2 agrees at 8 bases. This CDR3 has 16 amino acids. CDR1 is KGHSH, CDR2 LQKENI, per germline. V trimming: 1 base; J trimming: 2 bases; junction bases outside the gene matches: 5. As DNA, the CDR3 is TGTGCCAGCTCACCACGTCCGGGACTAGTCACAGATACGCAGTATTTT. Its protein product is CASSPRPGLVTDTQYF.

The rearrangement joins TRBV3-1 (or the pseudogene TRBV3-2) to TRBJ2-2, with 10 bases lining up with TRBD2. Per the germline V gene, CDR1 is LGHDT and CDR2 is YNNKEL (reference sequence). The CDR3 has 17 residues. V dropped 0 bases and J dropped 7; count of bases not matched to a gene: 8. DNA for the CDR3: TGTGCCAGCAGCCAAGAAGGAGGTCTAGCGGGAGTCGGGGAGCTGTTTTTT. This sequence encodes CASSQEGGLAGVGELFF.

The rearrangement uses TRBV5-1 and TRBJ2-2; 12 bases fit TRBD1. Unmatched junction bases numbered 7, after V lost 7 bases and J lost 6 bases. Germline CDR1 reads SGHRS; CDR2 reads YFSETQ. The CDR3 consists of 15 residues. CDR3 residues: CASRFGTGGPGELFF. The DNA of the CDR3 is TGCGCCAGCCGGTTCGGGACAGGGGGCCCCGGGGAGCTGTTTTTT. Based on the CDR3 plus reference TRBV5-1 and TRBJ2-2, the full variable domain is KAGVTQTPRYLIKTRGQQVTLSCSPISGHRSVSWYQQTPGQGLQFLFEYFSETQRNKGNFPGRFSGRQFSNSRSEMNVSTLELGDSALYLCASRFGTGGPGELFFGEGSRLTVL.

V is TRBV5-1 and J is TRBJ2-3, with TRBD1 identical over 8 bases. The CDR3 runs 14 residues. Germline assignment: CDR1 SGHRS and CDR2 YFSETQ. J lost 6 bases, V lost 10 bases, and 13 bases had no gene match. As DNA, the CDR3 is TGCGCCTCCCGGGCAGGGGGCCCCGTGGATACGCAGTATTTT. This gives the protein CASRAGGPVDTQYF.

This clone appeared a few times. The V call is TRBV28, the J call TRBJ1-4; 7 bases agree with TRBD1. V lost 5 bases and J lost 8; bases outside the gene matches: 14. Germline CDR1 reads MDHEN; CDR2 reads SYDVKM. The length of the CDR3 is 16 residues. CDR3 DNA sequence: TGTGCCAGCAGTCCCCCAGGGTCAGGGGGATTAGAAAAACTGTTTTTT. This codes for CASSPPGSGGLEKLFF.

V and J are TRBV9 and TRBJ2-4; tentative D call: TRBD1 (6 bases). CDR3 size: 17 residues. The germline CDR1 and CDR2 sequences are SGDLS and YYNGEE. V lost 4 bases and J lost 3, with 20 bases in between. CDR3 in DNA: TGTGCCAGCAGCATGACCGGGACACCAGCGATCAAAAACATTCAGTACTTC. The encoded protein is CASSMTGTPAIKNIQYF. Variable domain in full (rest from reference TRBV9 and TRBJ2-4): DSGVTQTPKHLITATGQRVTLRCSPRSGDLSVYWYQQSLDQGLQFLIQYYNGEERAKGNILERFSAQQFPDLHSELNLSSLELGDSALYFCASSMTGTPAIKNIQYFGAGTRLSVL.

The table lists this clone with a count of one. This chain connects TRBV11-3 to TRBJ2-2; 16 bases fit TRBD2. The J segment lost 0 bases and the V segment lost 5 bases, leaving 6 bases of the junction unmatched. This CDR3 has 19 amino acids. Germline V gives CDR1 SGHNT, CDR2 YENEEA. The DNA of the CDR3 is TGTGCCAGCAGCCACTACGGGACTAGCGGGAGGGCGAACACCGGGGAGCTGTTTTTT. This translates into CASSHYGTSGRANTGELFF.

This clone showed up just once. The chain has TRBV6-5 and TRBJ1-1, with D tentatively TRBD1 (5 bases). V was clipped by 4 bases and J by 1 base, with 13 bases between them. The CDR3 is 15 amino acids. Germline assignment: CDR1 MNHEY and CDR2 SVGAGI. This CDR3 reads CASSSHGGGNTEAFF. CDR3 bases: TGTGCCAGCAGTTCTCATGGGGGGGGGAACACTGAAGCTTTCTTT.

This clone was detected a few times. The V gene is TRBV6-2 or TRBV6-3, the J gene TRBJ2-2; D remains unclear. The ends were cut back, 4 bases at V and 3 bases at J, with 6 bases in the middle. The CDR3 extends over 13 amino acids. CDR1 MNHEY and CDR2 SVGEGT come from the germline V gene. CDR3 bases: TGTGCCAGCAGTTTTAGTGACACCGGGGAGCTGTTTTTT. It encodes CASSFSDTGELFF.

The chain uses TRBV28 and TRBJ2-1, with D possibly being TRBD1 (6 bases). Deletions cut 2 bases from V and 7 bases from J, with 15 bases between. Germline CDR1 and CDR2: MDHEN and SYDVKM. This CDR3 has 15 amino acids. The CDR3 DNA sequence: TGTGCCAGCAGTTTAAGGGGGAGCGTTTGGAATGAGCAGTTCTTC. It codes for CASSLRGSVWNEQFF.

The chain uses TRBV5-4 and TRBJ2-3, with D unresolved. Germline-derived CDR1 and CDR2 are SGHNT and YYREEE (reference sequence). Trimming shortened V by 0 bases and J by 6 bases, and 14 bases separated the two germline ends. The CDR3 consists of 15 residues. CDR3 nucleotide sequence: TGTGCCAGCAGCTTGGGAGGCTCCTATCCCGATACGCAGTATTTT. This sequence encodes CASSLGGSYPDTQYF.

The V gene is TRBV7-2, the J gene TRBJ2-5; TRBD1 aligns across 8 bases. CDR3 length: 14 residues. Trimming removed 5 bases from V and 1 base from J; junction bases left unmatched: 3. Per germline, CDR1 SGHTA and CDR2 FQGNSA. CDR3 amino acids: CASSATGAQETQYF. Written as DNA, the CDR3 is TGTGCCAGCAGCGCGACAGGGGCCCAAGAGACCCAGTACTTC.

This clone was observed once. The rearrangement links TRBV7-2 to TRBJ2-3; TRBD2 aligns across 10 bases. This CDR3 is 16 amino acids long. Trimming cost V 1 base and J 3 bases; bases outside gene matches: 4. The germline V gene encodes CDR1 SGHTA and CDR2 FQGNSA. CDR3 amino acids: CASSLVASGSTDTQYF. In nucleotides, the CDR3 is TGTGCCAGCAGCTTAGTTGCTAGCGGGAGTACAGATACGCAGTATTTT.

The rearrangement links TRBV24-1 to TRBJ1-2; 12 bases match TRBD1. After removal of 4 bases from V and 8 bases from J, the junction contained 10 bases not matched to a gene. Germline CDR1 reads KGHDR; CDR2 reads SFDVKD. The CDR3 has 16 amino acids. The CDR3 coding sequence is TGTGCCACCAGTGACTCCGGGACAGGGGGCGCGAGAGGCTACACCTTC. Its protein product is CATSDSGTGGARGYTF.

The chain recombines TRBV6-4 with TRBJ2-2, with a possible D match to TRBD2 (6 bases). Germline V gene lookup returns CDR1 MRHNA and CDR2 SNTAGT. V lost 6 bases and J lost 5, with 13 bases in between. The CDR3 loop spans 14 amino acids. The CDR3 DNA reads TGTGCCAGCAGCCTCGGAGGAGGGACCGGGGAGCTGTTTTTT. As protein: CASSLGGGTGELFF.

The DNA for the CDR3 is TGTGCCACCAGTGATACAGGGTACTATGGCTACACCTTC. It encodes CATSDTGYYGYTF. V is TRBV24-1 and J is TRBJ1-2; possibly TRBD1 for D (6 bases). The CDR3 has 13 amino acids. Germline CDR1 reads KGHDR; CDR2 reads SFDVKD. Trimming shortened V by 3 bases and J by 3 bases, and 7 bases separated the two germline ends.

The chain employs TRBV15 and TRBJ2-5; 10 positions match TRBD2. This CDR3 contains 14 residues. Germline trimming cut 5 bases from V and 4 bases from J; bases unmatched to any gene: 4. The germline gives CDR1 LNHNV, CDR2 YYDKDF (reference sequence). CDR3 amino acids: CATSVGLAVETQYF. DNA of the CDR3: TGTGCCACCAGCGTCGGACTAGCGGTAGAGACCCAGTACTTC.